Below are 20 T cell receptor beta chains sequenced from a single sample in a study of T cells in localized non-small cell lung cancer. Here immunoSEQ multiplex PCR was the method, and the copy in TCRdb shows in-frame clones only, minus some. The table lists about 15,000 clones, around 89% of them singletons, with roughly 1.2% in the top ten. Sequenced material: peripheral blood mononuclear cells, taken before any cancer treatment. Source of these receptors: a woman aged 35-75 years with stage III lung adenocarcinoma.

V and J are TRBV30 and TRBJ2-7; no firm D call. With 5 bases removed from V and 4 bases from J, the gap between germline ends came to 12 bases. Per the germline V gene, CDR1 is GTSNPN and CDR2 is SVGIG (reference sequence). The length of the CDR3 is 12 residues. CDR3 region: CAWGTLAYEQYF. CDR3 coding DNA: TGTGCCTGGGGTACCCTGGCTTACGAGCAGTACTTC. The whole variable domain, remainder taken from reference TRBV30 and TRBJ2-7, is SQTIHQWPATLVQPVGSPLSLECTVEGTSNPNLYWYRQAAGRGLQLLFYSVGIGQISSEVPQNLSASRPQDRQFILSSKKLLLSDSGFYLCAWGTLAYEQYFGPGTRLTVT.

The chain links TRBV7-9 to TRBJ1-2; D may be TRBD1 (6 bases). This CDR3 comprises 13 residues. Germline lookup yields CDR1 SEHNR and CDR2 FQNEAQ (reference sequence). V lost 3 bases and J 7 bases, leaving 12 bases between the germline ends. This chain's CDR3 is CASSLDGGRGYTF. CDR3 coding DNA: TGTGCCAGCAGCTTGGACGGGGGCCGTGGCTACACCTTC.

V usage is TRBV5-6 and J usage is TRBJ2-1; 8 positions match TRBD2. The V gene's germline CDR1 is SGHDT and CDR2 YYEEEE. V lost 0 bases to trimming and J lost 7 bases; unmatched junction nucleotides: 6. The CDR3 extends over 15 amino acids. CDR3 sequence reads: CASSLGTGLGNEQFF. CDR3 bases: TGTGCCAGCAGCTTGGGTACGGGACTAGGTAATGAGCAGTTCTTC.

The chain links TRBV5-1 to TRBJ1-5, with D perhaps matching TRBD1 (5 bases). CDR3 length equals 15 residues. V was clipped by 4 bases and J by 0 bases, with 11 bases between them. The V gene's germline CDR1 is SGHRS and CDR2 YFSETQ. The CDR3 DNA follows: TGCGCCAGCAGCCCTGGGGGAACTAGCAATCAGCCCCAGCATTTT. This gives the protein CASSPGGTSNQPQHF.

This clone has more than one count but fewer than ten. This sequence joins TRBV5-4 and TRBJ1-6, with D possibly being TRBD1 (5 bases). Germline-derived CDR1 and CDR2 are SGHNT and YYREEE (reference sequence). Trimming took 3 bases from V and 7 from J, leaving 11 bases between them. This CDR3 comprises 14 residues. Here the CDR3 reads CASSSGTENSPLHF. CDR3 coding DNA: TGTGCCAGCAGCTCCGGGACGGAGAATTCACCCCTCCACTTT.

J is TRBJ2-7 and V is TRBV5-1, with 10 bases fitting TRBD2. J gave up 5 bases and V 1 base, and 3 bases lay outside the gene matches. The CDR3 is 14 residues long. The germline V gene encodes CDR1 SGHRS and CDR2 YFSETQ. The CDR3 DNA follows: TGCGCCAGCAGCTTGCGGCTAGCGGGGGACGAGCAGTACTTC. It is translated as CASSLRLAGDEQYF.

The chain links TRBV5-1 to TRBJ2-7; 10 nucleotides agree with TRBD2. CDR1 is SGHRS and CDR2 is YFSETQ in the germline V gene. The CDR3 has 17 residues. Trimming took 1 base from V and 2 from J; bases not matched to a gene: 9. CDR3 protein: CASSLTGGLAPPYEQYF. In nucleotides, the CDR3 is TGCGCCAGCAGCTTGACAGGGGGACTAGCGCCTCCCTACGAGCAGTACTTC.

The chain employs TRBV4-3 and TRBJ1-1; D gene unclear. The CDR3 is 15 amino acids. CDR1 and CDR2 from the germline V gene are LGHNA and YSLEER. Between the trimmed V and J ends, which lost 1 base and 1 base, there was a span of 10 bases. The CDR3 region has the DNA TGCGCCAGCAGCCAAGGGGGATTAAGGAACACTGAAGCTTTCTTT. Translation: CASSQGGLRNTEAFF.

This chain joins TRBV7-9 and TRBJ1-1; no clear D gene. Germline CDR1 is SEHNR and CDR2 is FQNEAQ (reference sequence). Trimming pared 5 bases from V and 7 bases from J, leaving 2 bases between. The CDR3 covers 9 residues. CDR3 region: CASSREAFF. CDR3 bases: TGTGCCAGCAGCCGTGAAGCTTTCTTT. The full variable domain, completed using reference TRBV7-9 and TRBJ1-1, is DTGVSQNPRHKITKRGQNVTFRCDPISEHNRLYWYRQTLGQGPEFLTYFQNEAQLEKSRLLSDRFSAERPKGSFSTLEIQRTEQGDSAMYLCASSREAFFGQGTRLTVV.

This clone was recorded a few times. CDR3 loop: CASSLGGGPGEQYF. The CDR3 bases are TGTGCCAGCAGCTTAGGCGGGGGTCCGGGAGAGCAGTACTTC. The J gene is TRBJ2-7, the V gene TRBV11-2; 7 bases are a match to TRBD2. Per the germline V gene, CDR1 is SGHAT and CDR2 is FQNNGV. The trim removed 1 base at V and 7 bases at J, leaving 7 bases unmatched. The CDR3 sequence is 14 residues long.

This sequence joins TRBV6-4 and TRBJ2-5; 8 bases map to TRBD1. The CDR3 covers 17 residues. J was trimmed by 3 bases and V by 0 bases; bases with no gene match: 9. Germline loops: CDR1 MRHNA, CDR2 SNTAGT. CDR3 region: CASSDSNVSGGEETQYF. DNA of the CDR3: TGTGCCAGCAGTGACTCGAATGTCTCAGGGGGCGAAGAGACCCAGTACTTC.

V is TRBV4-2 and J is TRBJ2-1, with 13 bases identical to TRBD2. Germline assignment: CDR1 LGHNA and CDR2 YNFKEQ. The CDR3 has 16 residues. V dropped 5 bases and J dropped 9; count of bases not matched to a gene: 10. This chain's CDR3 is CASSVELAGGKVEQFF. CDR3 sequence (DNA): TGTGCCAGCAGCGTTGAACTAGCGGGGGGGAAGGTTGAGCAGTTCTTC.

This clone was seen a single time. The chain carries TRBV5-5 and TRBJ2-5; TRBD2 matches 7 bases. This CDR3 spans 13 amino acids. Germline lookup yields CDR1 SGHKS and CDR2 YYEKEE (reference sequence). The trim removed 4 bases at V and 3 bases at J, leaving 3 bases unmatched. The CDR3 sequence is CASSPGTKETQYF. CDR3 in DNA: TGTGCCAGCAGCCCCGGGACTAAAGAGACCCAGTACTTC.

In its sample, this clone was seen once. This rearrangement joins TRBV9 to TRBJ2-7; the D gene is possibly TRBD2 (8 bases). The V end lost 4 bases, the J end lost 4 bases, and 27 bases lay between the germline ends. Germline assignment: CDR1 SGDLS and CDR2 YYNGEE. The CDR3 spans 18 residues. The CDR3 DNA reads as TGTGCCAGCAGCCCCCGAGGGGGCAGCGGGGGCGCGGTGTACGAGCAGTACTTC. As protein: CASSPRGGSGGAVYEQYF. The full variable domain, with the rest looked up from reference TRBV9 and TRBJ2-7, is DSGVTQTPKHLITATGQRVTLRCSPRSGDLSVYWYQQSLDQGLQFLIQYYNGEERAKGNILERFSAQQFPDLHSELNLSSLELGDSALYFCASSPRGGSGGAVYEQYFGPGTRLTVT.

The chain couples TRBV5-1 to TRBJ2-7; 7 bases agree with TRBD1. CDR3 size: 15 residues. Germline V CDR1 and CDR2: SGHRS, YFSETQ. The trim removed 5 bases at V and 0 bases at J, leaving 8 bases unmatched. The CDR3 region has the DNA TGCGCCAGCAGACCGGACAGGCCGAGCTCCTACGAGCAGTACTTC. Protein sequence: CASRPDRPSSYEQYF.

This clone was counted between two and nine times. J is TRBJ2-1 and V is TRBV5-1; weak D call: TRBD1 (5 bases). Trimming cost V 0 bases and J 9 bases, with 13 bases left between them. Germline V gene data show CDR1 as SGHRS and CDR2 as YFSETQ. The CDR3 has 14 residues. The CDR3 coding sequence is TGCGCCAGCAGCTTGGTCGCAGGGAAGGGTGAGCAGTTCTTC. Translation gives CASSLVAGKGEQFF.

This rearrangement joins TRBV19 to TRBJ1-1; D ambiguous. Trimming removed 3 bases at V and 0 bases at J, with 5 bases between. Per germline, CDR1 LNHDA and CDR2 SQIVND (reference sequence). The CDR3 length is 13 residues. CDR3 bases: TGTGCCAGTAGTATTTTTGTGAACACTGAAGCTTTCTTT. Translated, it gives CASSIFVNTEAFF.

The rearrangement links TRBV5-5 to TRBJ1-1; D call uncertain. Germline CDR1 reads SGHKS; CDR2 reads YYEKEE (reference sequence). The ends were cut back, 6 bases at V and 0 bases at J, with 18 bases in the middle. The CDR3 consists of 16 residues. CDR3 nucleotide sequence: TGTGCCAGCAAACAAGGAACAGCCACCTTGAACACTGAAGCTTTCTTT. Protein: CASKQGTATLNTEAFF.

The chain joins TRBV7-2 to TRBJ2-1, with a possible D match to TRBD2 (5 bases). Germline CDR1 SGHTA, CDR2 FQGNSA. This CDR3 region has 17 residues. The germline V and J ends were trimmed by 4 bases and 0 bases, with 16 bases remaining between them. CDR3: CASSSQNVATSYNEQFF. Here the CDR3 DNA reads TGTGCCAGCAGCTCCCAGAACGTAGCGACCTCCTACAATGAGCAGTTCTTC.

V gene TRBV12-5 combines with J gene TRBJ1-3; D is undetermined. There are 13 residues in the CDR3. Deletions cut 2 bases from V and 4 bases from J, with 6 bases between. Germline V gene data show CDR1 as LGHNT and CDR2 as FRNRAP. CDR3 in amino acids: CASGLYRGNTIYF. The DNA of the CDR3 is TGTGCTAGTGGTTTGTACAGAGGAAACACCATATATTTT.